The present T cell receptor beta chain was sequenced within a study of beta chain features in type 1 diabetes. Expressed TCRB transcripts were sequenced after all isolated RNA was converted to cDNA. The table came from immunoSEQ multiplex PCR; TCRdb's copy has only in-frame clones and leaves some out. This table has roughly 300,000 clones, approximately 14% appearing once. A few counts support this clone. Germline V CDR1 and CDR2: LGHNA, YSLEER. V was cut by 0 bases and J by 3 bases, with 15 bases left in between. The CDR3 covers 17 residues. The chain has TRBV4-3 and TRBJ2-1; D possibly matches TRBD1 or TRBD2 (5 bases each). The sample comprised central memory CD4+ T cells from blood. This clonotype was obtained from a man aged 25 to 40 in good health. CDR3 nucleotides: TGCGCCAGCAGCCAAGATATAACCCGGGACCTCTACAATGAGCAGTTCTTC. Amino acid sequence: CASSQDITRDLYNEQFF.